The TCR beta chain described here comes from a study of OX40 agonist ivuxolimab in advanced cancers. Study at large: Age averaged around 59 years (range roughly 23 to 79), and about 86% were male.

The study's findings and limits: More expanded clones were found, on average, in CD8+ than in CD4+ T cells. It was not determined which antigens were specifically recognized by the peripheral T cells that had undergone clonal expansion.

On this clone itself: Its antigen is not known.

Using immunoSEQ multiplex PCR, the repertoire was profiled, and TCRdb retains in-frame clones only, with some absent. The repertoire holds 30,000 or so clones, with 75% to 85% as singletons. The sequenced sample was CD4+ or CD8+ T cells sorted from blood, obtained in a trial of the OX40 agonist ivuxolimab. The source is an adult with an advanced solid tumor such as melanoma, head and neck, liver or kidney cancer.

CDR3 sequence: CASSPYDRNSPLHF. The CDR3 nucleotides read TGTGCCAGCAGCCCGTACGACAGAAATTCACCCCTCCACTTT. The chain recombines TRBV4-2 with TRBJ1-6; D is perhaps TRBD1 (5 bases). The germline CDR1 and CDR2 sequences are LGHNA and YNFKEQ. V lost 4 bases to trimming and J lost 7 bases, with 11 bases between them. This CDR3 spans 14 amino acids.